The present entry profiles one T cell receptor beta chain with its context. The CDR3 totals 16 residues. Trimming pared 6 bases from V and 6 bases from J, leaving 20 bases between. Germline lookup yields CDR1 MNHEY and CDR2 SVGEGT. The data were obtained in a study of blood T cell repertoires in COVID-19. TCRdb's copy holds only in-frame clones and misses some; the assay was immunoSEQ multiplex PCR. The sample consists of over 200,000 clones, 70% to 85% of them appearing once. The chain carries TRBV6-2 or TRBV6-3 and TRBJ2-2; D is possibly TRBD2 (6 bases). This receptor was taken from a man aged 35-49 years who had recovered from COVID-19. The sample taken for sequencing was PBMCs or T cells enriched from blood (not recorded which). Here the CDR3 reads CASSPHSRRGSGELFF. The CDR3 nucleotides are TGTGCCAGCAGCCCCCATAGCAGGAGGGGATCCGGGGAGCTGTTTTTT.